Listed below are T cell receptor beta chains from one sample, sequenced in a study of T cell repertoires in cytomegalovirus infection. Their target antigens are unknown. TCRdb re-analysed the reads in MiXCR, keeping a single row per CDR3 protein. This table has nearly 700,000 distinct CDR3 sequences, about 33% appearing once. The sequenced sample was cultured PBMCs, obtained from culture after CMV antigen stimulation. These TCRs come from a human donor in good health (CMV status not recorded). Some clones in this sample may be carry-over from other donors' samples. The CDR3 runs from the conserved cysteine through the conserved F or W. A D gene is named only where the DNA matches it firmly. The size of a clone is reported for some rows only, either as once, few or many, or as a class for expanded clones.

d_call	j_call	cdr3_length	clone_size	v_call	cdr3_nt	cdr3_aa
NA	TRBJ1-5	14	once	TRBV30	TGTGCCTGGAGCCACTCCAACAGGGTTCAGCCCCAGCATTTT	CAWSHSNRVQPQHF
TRBD1	TRBJ2-7	17	NA	TRBV7-6	TGTGCCAGCAGTCCGGGACAGGACATTGGCGGGGTCTACGAGCAGTACTTC	CASSPGQDIGGVYEQYF
TRBD2	TRBJ2-3	15	few	TRBV14	TGTGCCAGCAGTCGACTAGCGGGGGGTCCGAATACGCAGTATTTT	CASSRLAGGPNTQYF
TRBD1	TRBJ2-3	15	few	TRBV7-2	TGTGCCAGCAGGTGGACAGGCGGCACCGGAGATACGCAGTATTTT	CASRWTGGTGDTQYF
TRBD1	TRBJ1-5	16	NA	TRBV28	TGTGCCAGCAAAGGGACAGGGGATATCGGCAATCAGCCCCAGCATTTT	CASKGTGDIGNQPQHF
NA	TRBJ1-2	13	few	TRBV20-1	TGCAGTGCCGTGGGGGGTCCGGGCTATGGCTACACCTTC	CSAVGGPGYGYTF
NA	TRBJ1-4	14	few	TRBV2	TGTGCCAGCACCATTATGGGGGGATCTGAAAAACTGTTTTTT	CASTIMGGSEKLFF
TRBD2	TRBJ2-5	14	many	TRBV7-2	TGTGCCAGCAGCCCTGCCGGGACTAAAGAGACCCAGTACTTC	CASSPAGTKETQYF
TRBD1	TRBJ2-3	15	few	TRBV5-1	TGCGCCAGCAGCTCCGGGACAGGGCTGGGAGATACGCAGTATTTT	CASSSGTGLGDTQYF
NA	TRBJ1-2	14	NA	TRBV5-6	TGTGCCAGCAGCTTGGCCAGGATCGACTATGGCTACACCTTC	CASSLARIDYGYTF
TRBD1	TRBJ1-1	14	few	TRBV6-2/TRBV6-3	TGTGCCAGCAGTTGGAACAGGGGTGGCACTGAAGCTTTCTTT	CASSWNRGGTEAFF
NA	TRBJ2-7	17	NA	TRBV6-2/TRBV6-3	TGTGCCAGCAGCAAAGGGCTTAGGATATTGATTTCTGACGAGCAGTACTTC	CASSKGLRILISDEQYF
NA	TRBJ1-1	13	few	TRBV2	TGTGCCAGCATTTATCGGGGTAACACTGAAGCTTTCTTT	CASIYRGNTEAFF
TRBD2	TRBJ2-4	17	NA	TRBV6-2/TRBV6-3	TGTGCCAGCACGGCGGGAGTCCGGGACGTAGCCAAAAACATTCAGTACTTC	CASTAGVRDVAKNIQYF
TRBD2	TRBJ2-1	17	few	TRBV10-3	TGTGCCATCAGTGAGTTCCTCGGGCGGGAGGGAAGAAATGAGCAGTTCTTC	CAISEFLGREGRNEQFF
NA	TRBJ2-5	17	few	TRBV6-2/TRBV6-3	TGTGCCAGCAGGAAATTACAGGATCCTATCGGGGGAGAGACCCAGTACTTC	CASRKLQDPIGGETQYF
NA	TRBJ2-1	12	NA	TRBV12-3/TRBV12-4	TGTGCCAGCAGTTTATGGAGCGATGAGCAGTTCTTC	CASSLWSDEQFF
TRBD1	TRBJ2-1	15	NA	TRBV4-1	TGCGCCAGCAGCCTGGGACAGGACGATTACAATGAGCAGTTCTTC	CASSLGQDDYNEQFF
NA	TRBJ1-2	14	few	TRBV7-2	TGTGCCAGCAGCTTAGACTGGGGGGTAAATGGCTACACCTTC	CASSLDWGVNGYTF
NA	TRBJ1-6	12	NA	TRBV6-6	TGTGCCAGCAGCCCGGACAGTTCACCCCTCCACTTT	CASSPDSSPLHF
NA	TRBJ2-7	13	once	TRBV20-1	TGCAGTGCTAGAGATAGAGCGTCCTACGAGCAGTACTTC	CSARDRASYEQYF
NA	TRBJ1-1	16	few	TRBV28	TGTGCCAGCAGTTTAGGCCGCCGGGGGTGGTTCGCTGAAGCTTTCTTT	CASSLGRRGWFAEAFF